This paragraph covers one T cell receptor (beta chain) sequence. This clonotype was seen repeatedly, ten times or more. Its antigen is still unknown. Base qualities are not at hand, and no much larger clone is one base apart. Relative to germline, V is 6 bases shorter and J is 2 bases shorter, with 16 bases between their ends. The germline V gene provides CDR1 SQVTM and CDR2 ANQGSEA. The CDR3 sequence holds 14 residues, the cysteine and phenylalanine included. Solely the CDR3 DNA is kept, with 42 bases framed from the first base. The data belong to a study of T cells in Graves' hyperthyroidism and ophthalmopathy (dated by TCRdb to the late 2010s). For the study in its entirety: To identify TCR V-J signatures that set the groups apart, the researchers used a discovery cohort of more than 95 patients, made up of some 41 with Graves' ophthalmopathy and about 59 with stable Graves' hyperthyroidism. The paper describes TCR Vbeta CDR3 sequencing of 120 to 150 peripheral blood samples, made up of approximately 40 ophthalmopathy patients, 70 to 75 hyperthyroidism patients and 17 progressor patients. For training and testing, the roughly 97 patients in the discovery cohort were randomly divided in a 7:3 ratio. After blood sampling, hyperthyroidism patients were treated with methimazole at a starting dose of 30 mg daily, and ophthalmopathy patients were treated with high-dose intravenous methylprednisolone. In more than 5 Graves' hyperthyroidism patients, the study also compared T-cell repertoires from thyroid tissue with T-cell repertoires from blood. An independent validation cohort of some 18 hyperthyroidism patients and 17 patients who later progressed to ophthalmopathy tested prospective prediction of ophthalmopathy.

Beyond this particular receptor, the publication reports: No statistical method was used to set the sample size in advance, and investigators knew the group allocation. In cross-validation, a model built on a 13 V-J signature told ophthalmopathy apart from stable hyperthyroidism with less than 90% sensitivity and around 81% specificity, and in testing the same model reached 80%/75%. During validation, the model predicted progression to ophthalmopathy a median of about 6.3 months ahead of onset, with approximately 71% sensitivity and 72% to 80% specificity. Blood samples also contained most of the expanded thyroid clonotypes (frequency above 0.001), which suggests that blood repertoires may reflect thyroid immune responses.

The TCR beta CDR3 regions were amplified from RNA transcripts. For the first round of RT-PCR on the TCR CDR3, the HTBI primer set was used together with the Qiagen OneStep RT-PCR kit. A second multiplex PCR round built the libraries, followed by size selection and purification. The libraries were sequenced on an Illumina HiSeq2000 using paired-end 100 bp reads. As for how the authors treated the data: SOAPnuke was used to process the raw data, with reads discarded if the reads contained adapters or uncalled bases, had a mean Phred below 15, or lacked an exact constant-primer or identifier match. High-quality paired reads were merged with COPE v1.2.5, and unique nucleotide sequences were defined as clonotypes. MiTCR v1.1 was used to align the clonotypes against IMGT TRBV, TRBD and TRBJ reference segments. Analysis was restricted to V-J combinations with a frequency above 0.0001, which covered approximately 99% of repertoires. A TCS score was defined as the ratio between F50 (clonal expansion) and ExV (chaos), using BLOSUM62-based TCRdist between CDR3 peptides within each V-J. Welch's t-statistics and random forest reduced 500 to 650 V-J features to some 14, which were used in a naive Bayes classifier (R e1071). The raw public reads went through TCRdb reprocessing: fastp at Q25, MiXCR clone calling, in-frame beta chains kept. A single entry per CDR3 protein holds the most common genes and DNA from its merged rows. The V and J calls here are based on TCRdb, not the publication. Present in this sample are just over 550,000 distinct CDR3 sequences, 40% to 55% of which were seen just once. The biggest ten clones account for 8% to 8.5% of the sample.

Stable Graves' hyperthyroidism was defined as the absence of progression to ophthalmopathy over 18 months of follow-up. The hyperthyroidism patients were between 18 and 65 years old and newly diagnosed, with a disease duration of less than 2 months. The study excluded patients with uncontrolled infections, other autoimmune diseases, pregnancy or lactation. Diagnoses were established on the basis of clinical symptoms, serum thyroxine and TRAb, thyroid ultrasound, and orbital computed tomography. Trizol reagent was used to extract total RNA, and RNA quality was then checked on an Agilent 2100 Bioanalyzer.

Sequencing was done on a sample of peripheral blood or thyroid tissue (not recorded which). This sequence uses TRBV29-1 and TRBJ1-2; the D gene is perhaps TRBD1, on 6 matching bases. This clonotype originated in a young woman with Graves' hyperthyroidism. Donor details come from another sample of the same person, matched by shared clones. CDR3 sequence: CSVLHYDRNYGYTF. The sequenced DNA: TGCAGCGTACTGCACTATGACAGGAACTATGGCTACACCTTC.